Listed below are T cell receptor beta chains from one sample, sequenced in a study of response to subunit inactivated influenza vaccine. TCRdb re-derived calls from the RT-PCR reads in MiXCR, one entry per CDR3 protein. The table has 710,000 or so distinct CDR3 sequences, roughly 14% seen once; the top ten hold around a tenth. The sample consisted of PBMCs from blood, taken 11 to 12 days after vaccination. The receptors come from a man aged 45-60 years who received an inactivated influenza vaccine. The CDR3 runs from the conserved cysteine through the conserved F or W. The order of the fields is D gene, J gene, clone size, V gene, CDR3 DNA, CDR3 protein. The D gene is left open where the match is weak. Clone size is stated in some rows and not others, as once, few, many or a class when expanded.

-,TRBJ1-1,few,TRBV7-9,TGTGCCAGCAGCCCTATCGGATTATCGAACACTGAAGCTTTCTTT,CASSPIGLSNTEAFF
-,TRBJ1-1,-,TRBV2,TGTGCCAGCAGACCCCCGCTGGGGATACGGAACACTGAAGCTTTCTTT,CASRPPLGIRNTEAFF
-,TRBJ2-2,-,TRBV2,TGTGCCAGCAGTGGAACAGAGACGAACACCGGGGAGCTGTTTTTT,CASSGTETNTGELFF
-,TRBJ1-2,-,TRBV28,TGTGCCAGCAGTTTACTGGGATATGGCTACACCTTC,CASSLLGYGYTF
-,TRBJ2-5,many,TRBV7-9,TGTGCCAGCAGCTCGGGTCAAGAGACCCAGTACTTC,CASSSGQETQYF
TRBD2,TRBJ2-1,many,TRBV6-5,TGTGCCAGCAGTTCCCCGGGGTCCCTAGCGGGGACCTACAATGAGCAGTTCTTC,CASSSPGSLAGTYNEQFF
-,TRBJ1-1,few,TRBV5-1,TGCGCCAGCAGCTTGGCTCAGAGTAGAACTGAAGCTTTCTTT,CASSLAQSRTEAFF
-,TRBJ2-2,-,TRBV7-9,TGTGCCAGCAGCTCACGGGGGGCGAGGCACACCGGGGAGCTGTTTTTT,CASSSRGARHTGELFF
TRBD2,TRBJ2-7,many,TRBV20-1,TGCAGTGCTAGACGACCGGGACTAGCGGTGACCTACGAGCAGTACTTC,CSARRPGLAVTYEQYF
TRBD1,TRBJ2-1,-,TRBV24-1,TGTGCCACCAGGGACAGGCAAATGGATGAGCAGTTCTTC,CATRDRQMDEQFF
-,TRBJ2-3,-,TRBV7-2,TGTGCCAGCAGTAGTACGAAAATTACGCAGTATTTT,CASSSTKITQYF
TRBD1,TRBJ2-5,few,TRBV20-1,TGCAGTGCTAGATCAGGGACAGGGGAGACCCAGTACTTC,CSARSGTGETQYF
TRBD1,TRBJ2-1,-,TRBV5-1,TGCGCCAGCAGCTTGGGGGGACAGGTCAGCTCCTACAATGAGCAGTTCTTC,CASSLGGQVSSYNEQFF
-,TRBJ2-7,-,TRBV20-1,TGCAGTGCCCAGGGACTGGAAGGGGCCCGCTACGAGCAGTACTTC,CSAQGLEGARYEQYF
TRBD2,TRBJ2-1,few,TRBV24-1,TGTGCCACTAGGACAGGCGGGGGGGGGCTTTACAATGAGCAGTTCTTC,CATRTGGGGLYNEQFF
-,TRBJ2-7,few,TRBV20-1,TGCAGTGCTAGAACCCTCTTACAGGGAGACGAGCAGTACTTC,CSARTLLQGDEQYF
TRBD2,TRBJ2-1,few,TRBV5-1,TGCGCCAGCAGCTTGGCTAGCGGGGTAATGAGCGAGCAGTTCTTC,CASSLASGVMSEQFF
TRBD2,TRBJ2-3,few,TRBV10-1,TGCGCCAGCAGCGACGGACTAGCGGTCACAGATACGCAGTATTTT,CASSDGLAVTDTQYF
-,TRBJ1-2,-,TRBV7-2,TGTGCCAGCAGCTTGGCCGGGACTCCGCCCTCGGGTGGCTACACCTTC,CASSLAGTPPSGGYTF
-,TRBJ2-3,-,TRBV4-3,TGCGCCAGCAGCCAATACTCCGGCACAGATACGCAGTATTTT,CASSQYSGTDTQYF
-,TRBJ2-3,-,TRBV15,TGTGCCACTAGCCGGGACTCAATCACAGATACGCAGTATTTT,CATSRDSITDTQYF
-,TRBJ2-2,few,TRBV27,TGTGCCAGCAGTTTTAGGGTAGGGAACACCGGGGAGCTGTTTTTT,CASSFRVGNTGELFF
TRBD1,TRBJ1-6,few,TRBV6-2/TRBV6-3,TGTGCCAGCAGTTACGAGGGACAGAGGTCACCCCTCCACTTT,CASSYEGQRSPLHF
-,TRBJ1-2,-,TRBV5-6,TGTGCCAGCAGCTTGCGGGCGGCTGGCTACACCTTC,CASSLRAAGYTF
TRBD2,TRBJ2-1,few,TRBV27,TGTGCCAGCAGTTTTTTTTCAACTAGCGGGAGGGGAAATGAGCAGTTCTTC,CASSFFSTSGRGNEQFF
TRBD2,TRBJ2-1,-,TRBV10-2,TGCGCCAGCAGTGAGTTTGCTAGCGGCCACAATGAGCAGTTCTTC,CASSEFASGHNEQFF
-,TRBJ1-2,-,TRBV7-9,TGTGCCAGCAGCCTGGGGAGGTCGGAGGGCTACACCTTC,CASSLGRSEGYTF
-,TRBJ2-3,-,TRBV27,TGTGCCAGCAGTTTATATGCAGTGGGGAGCACAGATACGCAGTATTTT,CASSLYAVGSTDTQYF
TRBD1,TRBJ2-1,few,TRBV12-3/TRBV12-4,TGTGCCAGCAGCCGACTGTTTGGACAGGGTACCTCCTACAATGAGCAGTTCTTC,CASSRLFGQGTSYNEQFF
-,TRBJ2-7,-,TRBV5-1,TGCGCCAGCAGACAGGGTGAAGAGAACGAGCAGTACTTC,CASRQGEENEQYF
-,TRBJ1-1,-,TRBV28,TGTGCCAGCACGGGCGGGGCGAACACTGAAGCTTTCTTT,CASTGGANTEAFF
-,TRBJ2-7,few,TRBV4-2,TGTGCCAGCAGCCAAGAAAAATTTCTCGGGGCCTACGAGCAGTACTTC,CASSQEKFLGAYEQYF
-,TRBJ2-3,many,TRBV4-2,TGTGCCAGCAGCCAAGGGGCCTCCCTCGATACGCAGTATTTT,CASSQGASLDTQYF
-,TRBJ2-1,few,TRBV5-1,TGCGCCAGCAGCTTGGGCTCAGGCGGGCCCACGGGTGAGCAGTTCTTC,CASSLGSGGPTGEQFF
-,TRBJ2-2,few,TRBV4-3,TGCGCCAGCAGCCAAGAAGTGACAGGCGGGGAGCTGTTTTTT,CASSQEVTGGELFF
-,TRBJ1-4,few,TRBV6-5,TGTGCCAGCAGTTACCGGACACGGGGTGCAACTAATGAAAAACTGTTTTTT,CASSYRTRGATNEKLFF
-,TRBJ2-7,-,TRBV11-1,TGTGCCAGCAGCTTAGGGGGGGCAAGTCGCGAGCAGTACTTC,CASSLGGASREQYF
-,TRBJ2-5,-,TRBV20-1,TGCAGTGTTAGCGGCGAGACCCAGTACTTC,CSVSGETQYF
-,TRBJ2-2,-,TRBV12-3/TRBV12-4,TGTGCCAGCAGCTTGCCGGGCAACGCGAACACCGGGGAGCTGTTTTTT,CASSLPGNANTGELFF
-,TRBJ2-7,many,TRBV12-3/TRBV12-4,TGTGCCAGCAGAGCGACGGAAACCTACGAGCAGTACTTC,CASRATETYEQYF
TRBD1,TRBJ1-5,few,TRBV6-2/TRBV6-3,TGTGCCAGCGATGACAGGGCTCAGCCCCAGCATTTT,CASDDRAQPQHF
-,TRBJ2-7,-,TRBV5-8,TGTGCCAGCAGCTACCGACAGATGGAGCAGTACTTC,CASSYRQMEQYF
TRBD1,TRBJ2-7,-,TRBV5-1,TGCGCCAGCGGGACCGGGACAGGGGGATACGAGCAGTACTTC,CASGTGTGGYEQYF
-,TRBJ2-2,few,TRBV21-1,TGTGCCAGCACCTGGTTGGTGCCGAGGAGAGGTTTTTCCGGGGAGCTGTTTTTT,CASTWLVPRRGFSGELFF
-,TRBJ2-6,-,TRBV28,TGTGCCAGCAGTTTACCCCCGGGGAGGCCTGGGGCCAACGTCCTGACTTTC,CASSLPPGRPGANVLTF
TRBD1,TRBJ1-6,-,TRBV9,TGTGCCAGCAGCTCTTCATCCGGGACAGAGAATTCACCCCTCCACTTT,CASSSSSGTENSPLHF
-,TRBJ1-2,few,TRBV11-3,TGTGCCAGCAGCTTACAGGGGAGCGGCTACACCTTC,CASSLQGSGYTF
TRBD2,TRBJ2-1,few,TRBV5-1,TGCGCCAGCAGCCTCGGACTAGCCTTCCCCCTCTCCTACAATGAGCAGTTCTTC,CASSLGLAFPLSYNEQFF
-,TRBJ2-7,few,TRBV20-1,TGCAGTGCTAGAGAGGCGGGACGGTTAAGCTACGAGCAGTACTTC,CSAREAGRLSYEQYF
TRBD2,TRBJ2-7,few,TRBV10-2,TGCGCCAGCTCTCCGACCGGGACTAGAGTCGACGAGCAGTACTTC,CASSPTGTRVDEQYF
-,TRBJ2-5,few,TRBV4-3,TGCGCCAGCAGCCAAGATTGGGGTCGTACCCAAGAGACCCAGTACTTC,CASSQDWGRTQETQYF
-,TRBJ2-1,-,TRBV20-1,TGCAGTGTAAGATCCGGGGGTAGCTACAATGAGCAGTTCTTC,CSVRSGGSYNEQFF
-,TRBJ2-4,few,TRBV20-1,TGCAGTGCTAGAGAGACCCCCGAGACGGTAACCAAAAACATTCAGTACTTC,CSARETPETVTKNIQYF
TRBD2,TRBJ2-7,few,TRBV4-3,TGCGGGCGGGAGCGTAAGAAGCAGTACTTC,CGRERKKQYF